A selection of T cell receptor beta chains follows, all from one sample in a study of beta chain features in type 1 diabetes. Assay: immunoSEQ multiplex PCR; the TCRdb copy retains only in-frame clones and omits some. The sample has about 130,000 clones; 9.2% are singletons. The sample taken for sequencing was central memory CD4+ T cells from blood. Every receptor here comes from a man between 18 and 29 years old in good health. Both conserved end residues are part of each CDR3. The D gene is left open where the match is weak. A clone size is listed for some rows: how often the clone was seen (once, few, many), or a class if it is expanded.

d_gene	v_gene	j_gene	abundance	CDR3nt	CDR3aa
TRBD2	TRBV7-9	TRBJ2-1	NA	TGTGCCAGCAGCTGGGGTAGCGGGTCCTACAATGAGCAGTTCTTC	CASSWGSGSYNEQFF
TRBD1	TRBV28	TRBJ2-2	few	TGTGCCAGCAGTACAGGGGGCACGAACACCGGGGAGCTGTTTTTT	CASSTGGTNTGELFF
NA	TRBV5-6	TRBJ1-2	NA	TGTGCCAGCAGCTTCGCAGGGTCAGTTCCCTATGGCTACACCTTC	CASSFAGSVPYGYTF
TRBD1	TRBV4-1	TRBJ2-1	NA	TGCGCCAGCAGCCCCCAACAGGGGTTAGGGTACAATGAGCAGTTCTTC	CASSPQQGLGYNEQFF
NA	TRBV28	TRBJ2-5	NA	TGTGCCAGCAGTTTATCTGAAGAGACCCAGTACTTC	CASSLSEETQYF
NA	TRBV15	TRBJ1-1	few	TGTGCCACCAGCAGAGTTCAGGGGTTGGATGATGAAGCTTTCTTT	CATSRVQGLDDEAFF
NA	TRBV2	TRBJ2-7	few	TGTGCCAGCAGAGGGACATGGGGGTCCTACGAGCAGTACTTC	CASRGTWGSYEQYF
TRBD1	TRBV5-1	TRBJ1-6	few	TGCGCCAGCAGCTCCGGACAGGGAAGCAATTCACCCCTCCACTTT	CASSSGQGSNSPLHF
NA	TRBV5-1	TRBJ2-5	few	TGCGCCAGCAGCTTCGGGACACTAATTCAAGAGACCCAGTACTTC	CASSFGTLIQETQYF
NA	TRBV4-2	TRBJ1-5	few	TGTGCCAGCAGCCAAGAAGGCGGTGGGTGGAATCAGCCCCAGCATTTT	CASSQEGGGWNQPQHF
NA	TRBV11-2	TRBJ2-3	few	TGTGCCAGCAGCTTAGGGACTACAGATACGCAGTATTTT	CASSLGTTDTQYF
TRBD1	TRBV2	TRBJ1-4	NA	TGTGCCAGCAGTGGTAGACAGGGTTGGGAAAAACTGTTTTTT	CASSGRQGWEKLFF
TRBD1	TRBV7-2	TRBJ2-3	few	TGTGCCAGCAGCCCGACAGGGTCCCCTCAGTATTTT	CASSPTGSPQYF
TRBD2	TRBV7-2	TRBJ2-3	NA	TGTGCCAGCAGGGGGATGGGACTAGTCTACACAGATACGCAGTATTTT	CASRGMGLVYTDTQYF
TRBD2	TRBV30	TRBJ2-3	NA	TGTGCCTGGAGTGTAGCGGGGGGTATGCCAGATACGCAGTATTTT	CAWSVAGGMPDTQYF
TRBD1	TRBV5-1	TRBJ2-5	NA	TGCGCCAGCAGCCGTCAGGGGGCGGGCGAGACCCAGTACTTC	CASSRQGAGETQYF
NA	TRBV7-2	TRBJ1-2	few	TGTGCCAGCAGCTCACCGTCCAGGGACATTGGCTACACCTTC	CASSSPSRDIGYTF
NA	TRBV6-6	TRBJ1-5	few	TGTGCCAGCAGAAGACAGGTGGAAAGCAATCAGCCCCAGCATTTT	CASRRQVESNQPQHF
TRBD1	TRBV5-6	TRBJ1-5	NA	TGTGCCAGCAGCCGGATCGACAGGGGGAGTAATCAGCCCCAGCATTTT	CASSRIDRGSNQPQHF
TRBD2	TRBV9	TRBJ2-6	NA	TGTGCCAGCAGCGTAGCCGGGACTACCTCTGGGGCCAACGTCCTGACTTTC	CASSVAGTTSGANVLTF